This T cell receptor (beta chain) was captured in a study of graft-versus-host responses after intestinal transplantation. For the study at large: Recipients had multivisceral, liver-intestinal, or isolated intestinal transplants.

Repertoires were generated with immunoSEQ multiplex PCR, while TCRdb's copy carries only in-frame clones and drops some. The sample records about 94,000 clones, roughly 91% being singletons. Whole-study results and caveats: High graft-versus-host to host-versus-graft clonal ratios were found in allografts of patients who had graft-donor T cell macrochimerism. Researchers found GvH clones in recipient marrow, and some showed up first in ileum or blood. Early HvG declines after transplant were associated with peak circulating GvH clone levels.

Of note for this clone: The antigen is not known.

CDR1 is SNHLY, CDR2 FYNNEI, per germline. The CDR3 extends over 13 amino acids. The sample here was unstimulated CD8+ T cells sorted from spleen or lymph node cells, taken before intestinal transplant. The receptor's source is a human donor who received an intestinal transplant. This chain connects TRBV2 to TRBJ2-5; TRBD1 agrees at 9 bases. Matching the DNA end better, TRBJ2-7 makes the J call doubtful. The CDR3 coding sequence is TGTGCCAGTATGACAGGGGGATCCTACGAGCAGTACTTC. It translates to CASMTGGSYEQYF.